This T cell receptor beta chain is from a study of regulatory T cells in long-lasting Graves disease. Remarks on this clonotype: The antigen is undetermined.

Deletions cut 6 bases from V and 5 bases from J, with 23 bases between. The CDR3 consists of 16 residues. Building of the TCR beta libraries involved iRepertoire HTBI primers and Arm-PCR of CDR3 regions. From the multiplex PCR reads, TCRdb called clonotypes with MiXCR, one entry per CDR3 protein. The sample comprises roughly 560,000 distinct CDR3 sequences, around 13% of which are singletons, and 8% to 10% rests with the top ten. Time point meaning: newly diagnosed GD, antithyroid drugs for less than 3 months. PBMCs provided the RNA from which the TCR library was made. Overall study results and limits: Gene preferences differed: TRBV28, TRBJ1-2, TRBJ2-5 in persistent cases.

These data were also reused for a study on T cells in Graves' hyperthyroidism and ophthalmopathy. That study adds: Each diagnosis drew on symptoms, thyroxine, TRAb, thyroid ultrasound and orbital computed tomography findings.

Specimen: peripheral blood mononuclear cells (PBMCs), collected at new diagnosis, from a patient treated with antithyroid drugs. V and J are TRBV12-3 or TRBV12-4 and TRBJ2-7; no definite D call. The clonotype originates from a young woman with Graves disease. As DNA, the CDR3 is TGTGCCAGCAGCGAAGCTCATCAGGTTTCCCCTCACGAGCAGTACTTC. Translated: CASSEAHQVSPHEQYF.